The 32 T cell receptor beta chains given below trace back to one sample, sequenced in a study of early T cells in non-severe SARS-CoV-2 infection. TCRdb independently ran MiXCR on the 5' RACE reads; one entry per CDR3 protein. The sample holds roughly 70,000 distinct CDR3 sequences, 13% seen once. Sample: whole blood. These receptors originate from an adult who was a healthcare worker with PCR-confirmed SARS-CoV-2 infection or an uninfected control (not recorded which).

This chain uses TRBV20-1 with TRBJ2-1, with D uncertain. V was cut by 4 bases and J by 3 bases, with 10 bases left in between. The length of the CDR3 is 13 residues. From germline, CDR1 is DFQATT and CDR2 SNEGSKA (reference sequence). The CDR3 reads CSATTPFYNEQFF. The CDR3, as DNA: TGCAGTGCTACGACTCCGTTCTACAATGAGCAGTTCTTC.

Here the CDR3 DNA reads TGTGCCAGCAGTATTACAGGGTTAGGAGAGACCCAGTACTTC. Amino acid sequence: CASSITGLGETQYF. This rearrangement joins TRBV6-2 or TRBV6-3 to TRBJ2-5; TRBD1 might be the D (6 bases). The CDR3 has 14 residues. The V and J ends lost 5 bases and 4 bases respectively, with 14 bases between them. Germline CDR1 MNHEY, CDR2 SVGEGT.

There are many counts of this clonotype. The chain employs TRBV6-6 and TRBJ1-2; TRBD1 might be the D (5 bases). Germline V gene data show CDR1 as MNHNY and CDR2 as SVGAGI (reference sequence). There are 15 residues in the CDR3. V was pared by 0 bases and J by 8 bases, with 16 bases between. CDR3 loop: CASSYSAQGASGYTF. The CDR3 DNA is TGTGCCAGCAGTTACTCTGCTCAAGGGGCCAGCGGCTACACCTTC.

In DNA, the CDR3 is TGTGCCAGCAGCTTTAAGTCGGCCGGGACACAAAACTATGGCTACACCTTC. This translates into CASSFKSAGTQNYGYTF. The chain links TRBV7-8 to TRBJ1-2; perhaps TRBD1 as D (6 bases). Trimming shortened V by 3 bases and J by 2 bases, and 19 bases separated the two germline ends. This CDR3 contains 17 residues. Per the germline V gene, CDR1 is SGHVS and CDR2 is FQNEAQ.

The sample holds a few counts of this clonotype. This rearrangement joins TRBV29-1 to TRBJ2-3; D ambiguous. V was pared by 5 bases and J by 0 bases, with 15 bases between. This CDR3 has 15 amino acids. In germline, CDR1 is SQVTM, CDR2 ANQGSEA. As DNA, the CDR3 is TGCAGCGTTACCCCTGGAAAAGCTAGCACAGATACGCAGTATTTT. It encodes CSVTPGKASTDTQYF.

This clonotype was recorded at least ten times. The V gene is TRBV18, the J gene TRBJ1-1; 7 nucleotides align to TRBD1. The CDR3 runs 16 residues. With V trimmed by 3 bases and J by 5 bases, 12 bases remained unmatched. Germline V gene lookup returns CDR1 KGHSH and CDR2 LQKENI. The CDR3: CASSPFPSGGGTEAFF. The CDR3 DNA reads as TGTGCCAGCTCACCGTTTCCTTCAGGGGGAGGGACTGAAGCTTTCTTT. The complete variable domain, with remaining parts taken from reference TRBV18 and TRBJ1-1, reads NAGVMQNPRHLVRRRGQEARLRCSPMKGHSHVYWYRQLPEEGLKFMVYLQKENIIDESGMPKERFSAEFPKEGPSILRIQQVVRGDSAAYFCASSPFPSGGGTEAFFGQGTRLTVV.

There are many counts of this clonotype. The chain employs TRBV7-2 and TRBJ2-5, with 10 bases identical to TRBD2. This CDR3 comprises 15 residues. CDR1 and CDR2 from the germline V gene are SGHTA and FQGNSA. The V segment lost 5 bases and the J segment 2 bases; nucleotides outside the gene matches: 5. The CDR3 nucleotides are TGTGCCAGCAGCCTACTAGCGGGGTCTCAAGAGACCCAGTACTTC. Translation: CASSLLAGSQETQYF.

This clonotype was observed at least ten times. The rearrangement uses TRBV10-3 and TRBJ2-5; weak D call: TRBD1 (6 bases). Germline V lookup: CDR1 ENHRY, CDR2 SYGVKD. Trimming removed 0 bases at V and 5 bases at J, with 13 bases between. CDR3 length: 15 amino acids. This chain's CDR3 is CAISESSQGGETQYF. The CDR3 DNA reads as TGTGCCATCAGTGAGTCGTCACAGGGTGGGGAGACCCAGTACTTC.

The table lists this clonotype with a few counts. The gene calls are TRBV29-1 and TRBJ2-3; D ambiguous. V lost 3 bases and J lost 3, with 4 bases in between. From germline, CDR1 is SQVTM and CDR2 ANQGSEA. This CDR3 has 11 residues. In DNA form, the CDR3 reads TGCAGCGTTGATCCAACAGATACGCAGTATTTT. It translates to CSVDPTDTQYF.

In this sample, this clonotype turned up a few times. The chain is built from TRBV18 and TRBJ2-7, with D possibly TRBD1 on 7 matching bases. Per the germline V gene, CDR1 is KGHSH and CDR2 is LQKENI. V was shortened by 2 bases and J by 6 bases, with 17 bases between the two germline ends. CDR3 length: 15 amino acids. This CDR3 reads CASSPRQGGEGEQYF. In DNA form, the CDR3 reads TGTGCCAGCTCACCAAGACAGGGAGGAGAGGGCGAGCAGTACTTC.

V gene TRBV11-2 combines with J gene TRBJ2-2, with D hard to call. V lost 2 bases, J lost 7 bases, and 11 bases lay in between. Per germline, CDR1 SGHAT and CDR2 FQNNGV. This CDR3 contains 14 residues. Here the CDR3 reads CASSLNRRIGELFF. CDR3 DNA sequence: TGTGCCAGCAGCTTAAATAGGCGCATCGGGGAGCTGTTTTTT.

This clonotype has more than one count but fewer than ten. This chain joins TRBV12-3 or TRBV12-4 and TRBJ1-6; TRBD1 aligns across 7 bases. The CDR3 contains 17 residues. V trimming: 3 bases; J trimming: 6 bases; junction bases outside the gene matches: 11. The CDR3 DNA follows: TGTGCCAGCAGTTTTTCCAGGGGGGCCTACGTTAATTCACCCCTCCACTTT. It codes for CASSFSRGAYVNSPLHF.

This clonotype was observed many times. The chain combines TRBV11-3 with TRBJ2-7; D remains unclear. Between the trimmed V and J ends, which lost 1 base and 12 bases, there was a span of 13 bases. This CDR3 spans 12 amino acids. Germline V lookup: CDR1 SGHNT, CDR2 YENEEA. The CDR3 protein is CASSLGSGRGYF. The CDR3, as DNA: TGTGCCAGCAGCTTAGGGTCCGGACGCGGGTACTTC.

This clonotype has just a few counts. The chain recombines TRBV29-1 with TRBJ2-7, with TRBD2 identical over 7 bases. With 7 bases clipped from V and 2 bases from J, the junction kept 5 bases outside the gene matches. Per germline, CDR1 SQVTM and CDR2 ANQGSEA. CDR3 length equals 12 residues. CDR3 sequence reads: CSGGGATYEQYF. CDR3 bases: TGCAGCGGGGGAGGGGCTACCTACGAGCAGTACTTC.

This clonotype has ten or more counts. The J gene is TRBJ2-5, the V gene TRBV28, with TRBD2 as a possible D gene (5 bases). V lost 6 bases and J lost 4, with 15 bases in between. The CDR3 runs 14 residues. CDR1 and CDR2 from the germline V gene are MDHEN and SYDVKM. DNA of the CDR3: TGTGCCAGCAGCTCGGACTGGGGTGGAGAGACCCAGTACTTC. It encodes CASSSDWGGETQYF.

This clonotype was observed at least ten times. The V gene is TRBV7-2, the J gene TRBJ1-3; D remains ambiguous. The CDR3 is made up of 14 amino acids. Germline CDR1 is SGHTA and CDR2 is FQGNSA. Trimming shortened V by 5 bases and J by 5 bases, and 13 bases separated the two germline ends. The CDR3 sequence is CASSPNGPRNTIYF. The DNA for the CDR3 is TGTGCCAGCAGCCCAAACGGGCCGCGAAACACCATATATTTT.

The chain employs TRBV7-9 and TRBJ1-2; D ambiguous. The CDR3 is 14 residues long. V dropped 2 bases and J dropped 0 bases, with 7 bases sitting between them. Germline assignment: CDR1 SEHNR and CDR2 FQNEAQ (reference sequence). The CDR3 is CASSLQRANYGYTF. In DNA form, the CDR3 reads TGTGCCAGCAGCTTACAGAGAGCTAACTATGGCTACACCTTC.

CDR3 amino acids: CATSGTSGFQETQYF. DNA for the CDR3: TGTGCCACCAGCGGGACTAGCGGATTCCAAGAGACCCAGTACTTC. J is TRBJ2-5 and V is TRBV24-1; 11 bases fit TRBD2. Germline V CDR1 and CDR2: KGHDR, SFDVKD. The CDR3 runs to 15 residues. Losses at the gene ends were 7 bases for V and 1 base for J; bases not matched to a gene: 4.

V is TRBV15 and J is TRBJ2-1, with D possibly matching TRBD1 (6 bases). CDR3 length: 13 amino acids. Germline-derived CDR1 and CDR2 are LNHNV and YYDKDF (reference sequence). V shed 5 bases and J shed 7 bases, with 12 bases lying between them. The CDR3 loop reads CATSLGAFNEQFF. The CDR3 DNA is TGTGCCACCAGCTTGGGGGCGTTTAATGAGCAGTTCTTC.

This rearrangement joins TRBV5-1 to TRBJ2-1; TRBD2 is a possible D gene (5 bases). This CDR3 has 15 amino acids. Germline loops: CDR1 SGHRS, CDR2 YFSETQ. The ends were cut back, 4 bases at V and 5 bases at J, with 16 bases in the middle. As DNA, the CDR3 is TGCGCCAGCAGCAAGACTACCAGACTTGACAATGAGCAGTTCTTC. Translated: CASSKTTRLDNEQFF.

In its sample, this clonotype was seen a few times. The J gene is TRBJ2-3, the V gene TRBV9; TRBD2 agrees at 8 bases. The V and J ends lost 0 bases and 5 bases, in that order; junction bases with no gene match: 8. This CDR3 is built from 16 residues. The germline CDR1 and CDR2 sequences are SGDLS and YYNGEE. The CDR3 DNA reads as TGTGCCAGCAGCGTAGCGGACGGGAGGGCCCAAGATACGCAGTATTTT. It is translated as CASSVADGRAQDTQYF. The complete variable domain, with remaining parts taken from reference TRBV9 and TRBJ2-3, reads DSGVTQTPKHLITATGQRVTLRCSPRSGDLSVYWYQQSLDQGLQFLIQYYNGEERAKGNILERFSAQQFPDLHSELNLSSLELGDSALYFCASSVADGRAQDTQYFGPGTRLTVL.

The rearrangement joins TRBV3-1 to TRBJ2-2; D is uncertain. This CDR3 contains 14 residues. Germline loops: CDR1 LGHDT, CDR2 YNNKEL (reference sequence). Trimming cost V 1 base and J 13 bases, with 16 bases left between them. CDR3 residues: CASSQVLETGWLFF. The CDR3 DNA is TGTGCCAGCAGCCAAGTGTTAGAGACCGGGTGGCTGTTTTTT.

This clonotype was observed a few times. The chain employs TRBV7-9 and TRBJ2-7, with TRBD2 matching 10 bases. With 5 bases clipped from V and 0 bases from J, the junction kept 13 bases outside the gene matches. The CDR3 is 18 residues long. The germline gives CDR1 SEHNR, CDR2 FQNEAQ (reference sequence). For the CDR3, the DNA is TGTGCCAGCAGCCTAAGGGGAGCGGGAGGGCTAAGCTCCTACGAGCAGTACTTC. Translating it yields CASSLRGAGGLSSYEQYF.

This clonotype was picked up a small number of times. The genes are TRBV28 and TRBJ2-7, with no clear D. V dropped 5 bases and J dropped 8 bases, with 10 bases sitting between them. Germline V CDR1 and CDR2: MDHEN, SYDVKM. The CDR3 loop spans 11 amino acids. The CDR3 protein is CASSTATKQYF. DNA for the CDR3: TGTGCCAGCAGTACGGCAACCAAGCAGTACTTC.

The V gene is TRBV29-1, the J gene TRBJ2-3, with D tentatively TRBD1 or TRBD2 (5 bases each). V was pared by 4 bases and J by 0 bases, with 8 bases between. From germline, CDR1 is SQVTM and CDR2 ANQGSEA. The CDR3 consists of 13 residues. CDR3 sequence: CSVGGRSTDTQYF. DNA for the CDR3: TGCAGCGTTGGGGGACGGAGCACAGATACGCAGTATTTT.

Concerning this clonotype itself: At one end, the junction sequence differs from germline, possibly due to a read error. The CDR3 loop reads CTSSEDRGRAETQYF. Here the CDR3 DNA reads TGTACCAGCAGTGAGGACAGGGGGCGCGCGGAGACCCAGTACTTC. This chain joins TRBV6-1 and TRBJ2-5; TRBD1 aligns across 11 bases. Germline CDR1 is MNHNS and CDR2 is SASEGT. The CDR3 is made up of 15 amino acids.

This clonotype was seen at least ten times. This chain joins TRBV7-2 and TRBJ2-3, with D possibly matching TRBD2 (6 bases). This CDR3 is built from 15 residues. V lost 1 base to trimming and J lost 2 bases, with 10 bases between them. Germline V gene lookup returns CDR1 SGHTA and CDR2 FQGNSA. CDR3: CASSLVAGLTDTQYF. The CDR3 DNA is TGTGCCAGCAGCTTAGTGGCGGGGCTCACAGATACGCAGTATTTT.

This chain links TRBV10-3 with TRBJ2-7, with 9 nucleotides matching TRBD1. The CDR3 length is 14 residues. V lost 6 bases to trimming and J lost 5 bases; unmatched junction nucleotides: 8. From germline, CDR1 is ENHRY and CDR2 SYGVKD. Written as DNA, the CDR3 is TGTGCCATCAGGGCCGGGACAGGGAAGGACGAGCAGTACTTC. It specifies CAIRAGTGKDEQYF.

The V and J genes are TRBV7-9 and TRBJ2-1; possibly TRBD1 or TRBD2 for D (6 bases each). Trimming took off 4 bases at V and 4 bases at J, with 14 bases between the two ends. CDR3 length: 15 amino acids. In germline, CDR1 is SEHNR, CDR2 FQNEAQ (reference sequence). CDR3 sequence (DNA): TGTGCCAGCAGCTCAATGACAGGAGGGTACAATGAGCAGTTCTTC. It yields the protein CASSSMTGGYNEQFF.

In this sample, this clonotype turned up many times. The genes are TRBV25-1 and TRBJ2-7; TRBD1 might be the D (6 bases). The CDR3 covers 13 residues. Per the germline V gene, CDR1 is MGHDK and CDR2 is SYGVNS. V lost 8 bases, J lost 5 bases, and 16 bases lay in between. CDR3 residues: CASEPQGLNEQYF. In nucleotides, the CDR3 is TGTGCCAGCGAACCTCAGGGGCTGAACGAGCAGTACTTC.

The chain employs TRBV14 and TRBJ2-1, with TRBD2 identical over 7 bases. The CDR3 contains 20 residues. The ends lost 1 base at V and 9 bases at J; junction bases unmatched: 24. Germline V gene lookup returns CDR1 SGHDN and CDR2 FVKESK. This CDR3 reads CASSQVPAPAGLTSNSEQFF. CDR3 bases: TGTGCCAGCAGCCAAGTTCCAGCCCCGGCAGGGTTGACTAGCAATAGTGAGCAGTTCTTC.

This chain joins TRBV5-5 and TRBJ2-3; 9 nucleotides line up with TRBD2. The length of the CDR3 is 14 residues. The germline V gene encodes CDR1 SGHKS and CDR2 YYEKEE (reference sequence). Losses at the gene ends were 4 bases for V and 6 bases for J; bases not matched to a gene: 6. The DNA for the CDR3 is TGTGCCAGCAGCCCTGGACTAGCGACGGATACGCAGTATTTT. It translates to CASSPGLATDTQYF. Full variable domain (outside the CDR3, taken from reference TRBV5-5 and TRBJ2-3): DAGVTQSPTHLIKTRGQQVTLRCSPISGHKSVSWYQQVLGQGPQFIFQYYEKEERGRGNFPDRFSARQFPNYSSELNVNALLLGDSALYLCASSPGLATDTQYFGPGTRLTVL.